This paragraph covers one TCR beta chain sequence. Germline V gene sequence: CDR1 MNHNS, CDR2 SASEGT. V was cut by 3 bases and J by 0 bases, with 9 bases left in between. The CDR3 has 15 amino acids. The data belong to a study of response to subunit inactivated influenza vaccine. MiXCR was run by TCRdb on the RT-PCR reads, yielding one entry per CDR3 protein. The sample yields roughly 290,000 distinct CDR3 sequences, roughly 22% seen once. This clonotype was sampled from a man aged 50 to 75 who received an inactivated influenza vaccine. The chain has TRBV6-1 and TRBJ1-3, with D perhaps TRBD1 (5 bases). The source was PBMCs from blood, collected less than 22 months after vaccination. The CDR3 DNA follows: TGTGCCAGCAGTGATCCAGGGTTCTCTGGAAACACCATATATTTT. Translated: CASSDPGFSGNTIYF.